The 3 T cell receptor beta chains presented below share a single source sample, sequenced in a study of blood T cell repertoires in COVID-19. Assay used: immunoSEQ multiplex PCR; TCRdb lists only in-frame clones, some missing. Of about 210,000 clones listed, around 91% are singletons. Sequencing used peripheral blood. Receptors originate from a woman between 40 and 55 years old with acute or convalescent COVID-19.

As for this clone: This CDR3 is also generated by other DNA sequences in the sample. CDR3 bases: TGTGCCAGCAGTTTTGGGGCAGGGAACCAGCCCCAGCATTTT. As protein: CASSFGAGNQPQHF. This chain connects TRBV27 to TRBJ1-5; possible D gene TRBD1, 5 bases. Germline CDR1 reads MNHEY; CDR2 reads SMNVEV (reference sequence). This CDR3 spans 14 amino acids. V was cut by 3 bases and J by 7 bases, with 13 bases left in between.

This chain connects TRBV7-9 to TRBJ1-3; unclear D gene. V lost 4 bases and J 0 bases, leaving 10 bases between the germline ends. Looked up from germline, CDR1 is SEHNR and CDR2 is FQNEAQ (reference sequence). The CDR3 length is 15 residues. The CDR3 DNA reads TGTGCCAGCAGCTCAGGACTCTTCTCTGGAAACACCATATATTTT. It translates to CASSSGLFSGNTIYF.

V is TRBV7-3 and J is TRBJ1-1; TRBD1 agrees at 7 bases. V lost 4 bases and J lost 4; bases outside the gene matches: 6. Germline values: CDR1 SGHTA, CDR2 FQGTGA. The CDR3 sequence is 14 residues long. CDR3 amino acids: CASSSTGAGTEAFF. CDR3 in DNA: TGTGCCAGCAGCTCCACAGGGGCCGGCACTGAAGCTTTCTTT.